These 10 T cell receptor beta chains were sequenced from one sample in a study of blood T cell repertoires in COVID-19. TCRdb's copy holds only in-frame clones and misses some; the assay was immunoSEQ multiplex PCR. The sample has tens of thousands of clones; 79% are singletons. Sequenced input: peripheral blood. These receptor sequences come from a man aged 55 to 70 with active or convalescent COVID-19.

The chain couples TRBV3-1 (or the pseudogene TRBV3-2) to TRBJ1-5; possibly TRBD1 for D (6 bases). Germline V CDR1 and CDR2: LGHDT, YNNKEL (reference sequence). The CDR3 totals 14 residues. V lost 5 bases and J 0 bases, leaving 8 bases between the germline ends. In nucleotides, the CDR3 is TGTGCCAGCAGCGGACAGTTTAGCAATCAGCCCCAGCATTTT. It encodes CASSGQFSNQPQHF.

This clone was observed a handful of times. The chain links TRBV6-2 or TRBV6-3 to TRBJ2-6; D might be TRBD1 (6 bases). With 6 bases removed from V and 2 bases from J, the gap between germline ends came to 11 bases. Looked up from germline, CDR1 is MNHEY and CDR2 is SVGEGT. The length of the CDR3 is 15 residues. The CDR3 reads CASSQGGPGANVLTF. In DNA form, the CDR3 reads TGTGCCAGCAGCCAAGGGGGTCCTGGGGCCAACGTCCTGACTTTC.

This chain connects TRBV7-7 to TRBJ2-1; 9 positions match TRBD2. Germline trimming cut 2 bases from V and 7 bases from J; bases unmatched to any gene: 6. Germline lookup yields CDR1 SSHAT and CDR2 FNYEAQ (reference sequence). This CDR3 spans 15 amino acids. The CDR3, as DNA: TGTGCCAGCAGCTTACTAGCGGGGCCCAAAAATGAGCAGTTCTTC. Its protein is CASSLLAGPKNEQFF.

The chain joins TRBV7-2 to TRBJ1-2; no clear D. Trimming removed 5 bases from V and 2 bases from J, with 9 bases in between. CDR3 length equals 13 residues. Germline V gene data show CDR1 as SGHTA and CDR2 as FQGNSA. The CDR3 loop is CASSPSSNYGYTF. CDR3 nucleotides: TGTGCCAGCAGCCCCAGTTCGAACTATGGCTACACCTTC.

The chain carries TRBV5-6 and TRBJ2-6; possibly TRBD2 for D (6 bases). The V gene lost 0 bases and the J gene lost 3 bases, with 7 bases spanning the gap. The CDR3 length is 15 residues. Germline V lookup: CDR1 SGHDT, CDR2 YYEEEE. CDR3 DNA: TGTGCCAGCAGCTTGGTCGGGGGTGGGGCCAACGTCCTGACTTTC. Amino acids: CASSLVGGGANVLTF.

The chain is built from TRBV3-1 (or the pseudogene TRBV3-2) and TRBJ2-5; 12 bases map to TRBD2. Germline CDR1 and CDR2: LGHDT and YNNKEL (reference sequence). Germline trimming cut 2 bases from V and 6 bases from J; bases unmatched to any gene: 10. This CDR3 is built from 17 residues. Written as DNA, the CDR3 is TGTGCCAGCAGCCAAAGACCTAGCGGGGGGGCCTGGAAGACCCAGTACTTC. Its translation is CASSQRPSGGAWKTQYF.

The chain uses TRBV4-1 and TRBJ2-7, with 7 bases fitting TRBD1. The CDR3 runs to 15 residues. Germline lookup yields CDR1 MGHRA and CDR2 YSYEKL. After removal of 5 bases from V and 3 bases from J, the junction contained 10 bases not matched to a gene. CDR3 residues: CASSVGTVLLYEQYF. CDR3 DNA sequence: TGCGCCAGCAGCGTAGGGACAGTGCTCCTCTACGAGCAGTACTTC.

This clone appeared a single time. The chain has TRBV2 and TRBJ2-7; 9 nucleotides align to TRBD1. This CDR3 is 12 amino acids long. Germline lookup yields CDR1 SNHLY and CDR2 FYNNEI. Unmatched junction bases numbered 3, after V lost 6 bases and J lost 6 bases. The CDR3 spells CASSWTGVEQYF. The CDR3 bases are TGTGCCAGCAGCTGGACAGGGGTCGAGCAGTACTTC.

The chain uses TRBV6-5 and TRBJ1-1; perhaps TRBD1 as D (6 bases). The V and J ends lost 6 bases and 3 bases respectively, with 11 bases between them. The CDR3 runs 13 residues. Germline loops: CDR1 MNHEY, CDR2 SVGAGI. DNA for the CDR3: TGTGCCAGCAGAAGGGACACCCACACTGAAGCTTTCTTT. Its protein product is CASRRDTHTEAFF.

The chain is built from TRBV28 and TRBJ2-1, with D tentatively TRBD1 (5 bases). Germline values: CDR1 MDHEN, CDR2 SYDVKM. With 5 bases removed from V and 3 bases from J, the gap between germline ends came to 14 bases. The CDR3 loop spans 15 amino acids. This CDR3 reads CASSPTGSNYNEQFF. The DNA of the CDR3 is TGTGCCAGCAGTCCTACAGGTAGCAACTACAATGAGCAGTTCTTC.